This T cell receptor beta chain derives from a study of beta chain features in type 1 diabetes. Notes on the study in general: Type 1 diabetes patients had fewer VDJ junction insertions and more deletions. Sampled from patients, naive, central memory and Treg TCRB repertoires appeared more similar than those sampled from healthy donors.

Averaging approximately 120 mL, one heparinised blood draw was given by each donor. Each sorted fraction was over 95% pure. This clone has more than one count but fewer than ten. Its antigen is as yet unknown. The investigators reverse transcribed all of the isolated RNA, so they sequenced expressed TCRB transcripts. Sequencing was performed with immunoSEQ multiplex PCR; in TCRdb, only in-frame clones are kept and a portion is missing. This table holds under 550,000 clones, more than 9.5% found once. Germline values: CDR1 SGHTA, CDR2 FQGNSA. V gave up 7 bases and J gave up 9 bases; unmatched junction bases: 12. The CDR3 runs 15 residues.

The TCR comes from a young woman in good health. The genes are TRBV7-2 and TRBJ1-6, with 7 bases lining up with TRBD1. Material for sequencing was naive CD4+ T cells from blood. The CDR3 DNA follows: TGTGCCAGCACCTCAGGACAGGCTAAATTTTCACCCCTCCACTTT. Residues: CASTSGQAKFSPLHF. Drawing the rest from reference TRBV7-2 and TRBJ1-6, the complete variable domain is GAGVSQSPSNKVTEKGKDVELRCDPISGHTALYWYRQSLGQGLEFLIYFQGNSAPDKSGLPSDRFSAERTGGSVSTLTIQRTQQEDSAVYLCASTSGQAKFSPLHFGNGTRLTVT.